One sample yielded the 4 T cell receptor beta chains listed below, sequenced in a study of T cell repertoires in cytomegalovirus infection. MiXCR, run by TCRdb on the reads, gives a single entry per CDR3 protein. The sample records fewer than 350,000 distinct CDR3 sequences, 15% to 20% being singletons. What was sequenced was PBMCs. These receptors came from a human donor in good health (CMV status not recorded). Some clones in this sample may be carry-over from other donors' samples.

The genes are TRBV18 and TRBJ2-3; a possible D gene is TRBD2 (7 bases). The CDR3 runs to 15 residues. V lost 1 base and J 2 bases, leaving 10 bases between the germline ends. The V gene's germline CDR1 is KGHSH and CDR2 LQKENI. The CDR3 coding sequence is TGTGCCAGCTCACCACGGGGGGGGCCCACAGATACGCAGTATTTT. Translated: CASSPRGGPTDTQYF.

V usage is TRBV20-1 and J usage is TRBJ2-7; no clear D. From germline, CDR1 is DFQATT and CDR2 SNEGSKA (reference sequence). There are 14 residues in the CDR3. V lost 0 bases to trimming and J lost 3 bases, with 12 bases between them. CDR3 in DNA: TGCAGTGCTAGAGATTTCCCGAATAGCTACGAGCAGTACTTC. It encodes CSARDFPNSYEQYF.

This clonotype has ten or more counts. The chain has TRBV4-1 and TRBJ2-5; 8 bases match TRBD1. V gave up 2 bases and J gave up 3 bases; unmatched junction bases: 5. Germline V gene lookup returns CDR1 MGHRA and CDR2 YSYEKL. This CDR3 contains 15 residues. DNA for the CDR3: TGCGCCAGCAGCCAAACCGGGACAGGAAAAGAGACCCAGTACTTC. Its protein is CASSQTGTGKETQYF.

J is TRBJ2-1 and V is TRBV7-2; D might be TRBD2 (7 bases). The V and J ends lost 5 bases and 4 bases respectively, with 21 bases between them. CDR3 length equals 17 residues. CDR1 and CDR2 from the germline V gene are SGHTA and FQGNSA. CDR3 region: CASSPEVAGAGYNEQFF. The CDR3 nucleotides are TGTGCCAGCAGCCCCGAGGTGGCGGGGGCTGGATACAATGAGCAGTTCTTC.